The 8 T cell receptor beta chains listed next were all sequenced from one sample in a study of blood T cell repertoires in COVID-19. The protocol was immunoSEQ multiplex PCR, while the TCRdb copy is restricted to in-frame clones and leaves out a portion. The sample consists of about 69,000 clones, 90% of them appearing once. Sequencing input: peripheral blood. All receptors derive from a man aged 45-65 years with acute or convalescent COVID-19.

The rearrangement links TRBV7-2 to TRBJ1-4, with D possibly matching TRBD1 (6 bases). Germline V gives CDR1 SGHTA, CDR2 FQGNSA. The CDR3 contains 16 residues. V lost 3 bases and J 6 bases, leaving 17 bases between the germline ends. The DNA of the CDR3 is TGTGCCAGCAGCTTCCGTCTGGGAGGGGGATATGAAAAACTGTTTTTT. Its translation: CASSFRLGGGYEKLFF.

The V and J genes are TRBV5-1 and TRBJ1-2; weak D call: TRBD1 (5 bases). Trimming removed 0 bases from V and 4 bases from J, with 10 bases in between. Germline V gene sequence: CDR1 SGHRS, CDR2 YFSETQ. The CDR3 length is 14 residues. The CDR3 DNA reads as TGCGCCAGCAGCTTGGAGGGGTTAAGCTATGGCTACACCTTC. This encodes CASSLEGLSYGYTF.

V and J are TRBV6-2 or TRBV6-3 and TRBJ2-1, with TRBD2 matching 10 bases. Germline V gives CDR1 MNHEY, CDR2 SVGEGT. The CDR3 has 18 amino acids. The ends lost 6 bases at V and 7 bases at J; junction bases unmatched: 18. The CDR3 DNA follows: TGTGCCAGCAGCCTACCCATCCTTAGCGGGAGGCTAGGAAATGAGCAGTTCTTC. This codes for CASSLPILSGRLGNEQFF.

The V call is TRBV27, the J call TRBJ2-7; 8 bases are shared with TRBD2. The CDR3 covers 15 residues. Germline values: CDR1 MNHEY, CDR2 SMNVEV (reference sequence). Losses at the gene ends were 4 bases for V and 3 bases for J; bases not matched to a gene: 8. The CDR3 region is CASSSDSGTSYEQYF. DNA of the CDR3: TGTGCCAGCAGTTCAGACTCCGGGACTAGCTACGAGCAGTACTTC.

This chain connects TRBV29-1 to TRBJ1-1; D might be TRBD1 (6 bases). Per the germline V gene, CDR1 is SQVTM and CDR2 is ANQGSEA. The length of the CDR3 is 14 residues. V was shortened by 4 bases and J by 7 bases, with 19 bases between the two germline ends. CDR3 DNA: TGCAGCGTTGGGACGGCAGGGGCGTACCGTGAAGCTTTCTTT. Its protein product is CSVGTAGAYREAFF.

CDR3 sequence: CASSDRGHSSTDTQYF. The DNA of the CDR3 is TGTGCCAGCAGCGACAGGGGGCATTCTAGCACAGATACGCAGTATTTT. The chain is built from TRBV9 and TRBJ2-3; 9 nucleotides line up with TRBD1. Trimming cost V 3 bases and J 0 bases; bases outside gene matches: 5. The CDR3 contains 16 residues. Germline V gene lookup returns CDR1 SGDLS and CDR2 YYNGEE.

V gene TRBV10-3 combines with J gene TRBJ1-2; 9 bases line up with TRBD1. CDR3 size: 17 residues. Germline V CDR1 and CDR2: ENHRY, SYGVKD. The ends lost 5 bases at V and 8 bases at J; junction bases unmatched: 18. CDR3 bases: TGTGCCATCAGTTATAAACCGGGACAGGGCGAATTTGGAGGCTACACCTTC. It translates to CAISYKPGQGEFGGYTF.

The V call is TRBV30, the J call TRBJ2-7, with 9 bases that match TRBD2. Per the germline V gene, CDR1 is GTSNPN and CDR2 is SVGIG (reference sequence). CDR3 length: 14 amino acids. With 1 base clipped from V and 2 bases from J, the junction kept 3 bases outside the gene matches. CDR3 protein: CAWSGSSGTYEQYF. The CDR3, as DNA: TGTGCCTGGAGTGGGTCTAGCGGGACCTACGAGCAGTACTTC. The whole variable domain, remainder taken from reference TRBV30 and TRBJ2-7, is SQTIHQWPATLVQPVGSPLSLECTVEGTSNPNLYWYRQAAGRGLQLLFYSVGIGQISSEVPQNLSASRPQDRQFILSSKKLLLSDSGFYLCAWSGSSGTYEQYFGPGTRLTVT.